Below are 29 T cell receptor beta chains sequenced from a single sample in a study of CD8 T cells in Susac syndrome. A quantity of roughly 0.5 to 1 ug RNA underwent reverse transcription using random hexamers. In TCRdb, the immunoSEQ multiplex PCR reads were re-called with MiXCR into one record per CDR3 protein. This table has about 200,000 distinct CDR3 sequences, about 95% appearing once. Input material: CD4+ T cells from PBMCs. These receptors all stem from a human donor with multiple sclerosis.

The chain links TRBV29-1 to TRBJ2-7; D uncertain. This CDR3 contains 12 residues. V lost 4 bases and J 2 bases, leaving 9 bases between the germline ends. Germline lookup yields CDR1 SQVTM and CDR2 ANQGSEA. The CDR3 reads CSVGADTYEQYF. For the CDR3, the DNA is TGCAGCGTTGGGGCGGATACCTACGAGCAGTACTTC.

This clonotype was seen more than once but under ten times. J is TRBJ2-7 and V is TRBV7-9, with 8 positions matching TRBD1. The trim removed 6 bases at V and 4 bases at J, leaving 8 bases unmatched. There are 14 residues in the CDR3. Germline V CDR1 and CDR2: SEHNR, FQNEAQ (reference sequence). The CDR3 nucleotides are TGTGCCAGCAGTCCCGGGACAGGAGTTTACGAGCAGTACTTC. Translating it yields CASSPGTGVYEQYF.

The rearrangement uses TRBV24-1 and TRBJ2-5; 10 bases are shared with TRBD2. Germline V gives CDR1 KGHDR, CDR2 SFDVKD. The length of the CDR3 is 17 residues. The trim removed 1 base at V and 0 bases at J, leaving 4 bases unmatched. Here the CDR3 DNA reads TGTGCCACCAGTGATTTCACTAGCGGGACCTACCAAGAGACCCAGTACTTC. It is translated as CATSDFTSGTYQETQYF.

V usage is TRBV9 and J usage is TRBJ2-7; D is perhaps TRBD2 (5 bases). In germline, CDR1 is SGDLS, CDR2 YYNGEE. CDR3 length equals 12 residues. V lost 5 bases and J lost 3, with 9 bases in between. The CDR3 loop is CASSPGYYEQYF. In DNA form, the CDR3 reads TGTGCCAGCAGTCCGGGATACTACGAGCAGTACTTC.

For this clonotype: The junction differs from germline at one of its ends, possibly a read error. The chain is built from TRBV29-1 and TRBJ2-6, with D unresolved. Germline assignment: CDR1 SQVTM and CDR2 ANQGSEA. CDR3 length equals 16 residues. The CDR3 spells CSVEVPHSSGANVLTF. CDR3 nucleotide sequence: TGCAGCGTCGAAGTCCCCCATAGCTCTGGGGCCAACGTCCTGACTTTC.

The CDR3 nucleotides read TGTGCCAGCAGCTTAAACCCCCGGGGCATGAACACTGAAGCTTTCTTT. This encodes CASSLNPRGMNTEAFF. The chain carries TRBV7-3 and TRBJ1-1, with D possibly being TRBD1 (5 bases). The CDR3 contains 16 residues. Trimming removed 1 base at V and 0 bases at J, with 12 bases between. CDR1 is SGHTA, CDR2 FQGTGA, per germline.

This sequence joins TRBV3-1 and TRBJ2-3, with 13 bases lining up with TRBD2. Trimming removed 1 base from V and 8 bases from J; junction bases left unmatched: 3. The CDR3 covers 15 residues. CDR1 is LGHDT, CDR2 YNNKEL, per germline (reference sequence). CDR3 in DNA: TGTGCCAGCAGCCAAGGGACTAGCGGGGGTAGTACGCAGTATTTT. It yields the protein CASSQGTSGGSTQYF.

V usage is TRBV5-4 and J usage is TRBJ2-1; 11 positions agree with TRBD2. V was clipped by 2 bases and J by 7 bases; unmatched bases: 5. Per the germline V gene, CDR1 is SGHNT and CDR2 is YYREEE (reference sequence). The CDR3 is 15 amino acids. The CDR3 loop is CASSLLAGAENEQFF. As DNA, the CDR3 is TGTGCCAGCAGCTTACTAGCGGGAGCGGAGAATGAGCAGTTCTTC.

This chain joins TRBV6-1 and TRBJ2-5; D is tentatively TRBD1 or TRBD2 (5 bases each). There are 11 residues in the CDR3. Trimming stripped 10 bases from V and 5 bases from J, with 11 bases between. Per the germline V gene, CDR1 is MNHNS and CDR2 is SASEGT. CDR3 in amino acids: CATGWGETQYF. CDR3 DNA: TGTGCCACCGGATGGGGGGAGACCCAGTACTTC.

The chain combines TRBV12-3 or TRBV12-4 with TRBJ2-6, with 9 bases identical to TRBD1. Germline trimming cut 6 bases from V and 0 bases from J; bases unmatched to any gene: 9. This CDR3 spans 18 amino acids. In DNA form, the CDR3 reads TGTGCCAGCAGGCTGGGGACAGGGATTCCCTCTGGGGCCAACGTCCTGACTTTC. Protein: CASRLGTGIPSGANVLTF.

The V gene is TRBV10-3, the J gene TRBJ2-7; weak D call: TRBD2 (6 bases). The CDR3 runs to 12 residues. Trimming left V 6 bases short and J 3 bases short, with 9 bases between. CDR1 ENHRY and CDR2 SYGVKD come from the germline V gene. CDR3 region: CAISGGNYEQYF. The CDR3 DNA reads as TGTGCCATCAGCGGGGGAAACTACGAGCAGTACTTC.

This chain joins TRBV10-3 and TRBJ2-7; D is undetermined. There are 12 residues in the CDR3. Trimming removed 8 bases at V and 3 bases at J, with 11 bases between. CDR1 is ENHRY and CDR2 is SYGVKD in the germline V gene. CDR3 bases: TGTGCCATCCCCCTGAGCCGCTACGAGCAGTACTTC. It codes for CAIPLSRYEQYF.

This clonotype was seen a single time. V usage is TRBV7-9 and J usage is TRBJ1-2; a possible D gene is TRBD1 (5 bases). V gave up 1 base and J gave up 9 bases, with 12 bases separating them. This CDR3 is built from 13 residues. Germline-derived CDR1 and CDR2 are SEHNR and FQNEAQ (reference sequence). The CDR3 protein is CASSLVGESRYTF. CDR3 nucleotides: TGTGCCAGCAGCTTAGTAGGGGAGAGTCGCTACACCTTC.

This chain joins TRBV20-1 and TRBJ1-4; D is possibly TRBD1 (5 bases). Germline lookup yields CDR1 DFQATT and CDR2 SNEGSKA (reference sequence). The CDR3 has 15 residues. Trimming stripped 2 bases from V and 8 bases from J, with 18 bases between. The CDR3 DNA reads TGCAGTGCTAGACCCCAAAGAGGGGCGGGCGAAAAACTGTTTTTT. Protein sequence: CSARPQRGAGEKLFF.

The chain joins TRBV15 to TRBJ1-5, with D perhaps matching TRBD1 (6 bases). Germline CDR1 and CDR2: LNHNV and YYDKDF (reference sequence). Trimming removed 1 base at V and 3 bases at J, with 22 bases between. The CDR3 is 19 amino acids. CDR3 amino acids: CATSRATSRGLGSNQPQHF. CDR3 bases: TGTGCCACCAGCAGAGCTACTTCGCGGGGGCTTGGGTCCAATCAGCCCCAGCATTTT.

The chain joins TRBV20-1 to TRBJ2-1; D remains unclear. The V end was cut by 5 bases, the J end by 5 bases, with 4 bases between. This CDR3 is 10 amino acids long. Germline V gene data show CDR1 as DFQATT and CDR2 as SNEGSKA (reference sequence). In DNA, the CDR3 is TGCAGTGCTTCGAACAATGAGCAGTTCTTC. Its translation is CSASNNEQFF.

The genes are TRBV20-1 and TRBJ1-2; TRBD1 matches at 10 bases. Unmatched junction bases numbered 7, after V lost 4 bases and J lost 8 bases. Germline V gene data show CDR1 as DFQATT and CDR2 as SNEGSKA (reference sequence). This CDR3 spans 13 amino acids. This CDR3 is CSATGTGERGYTF. CDR3 DNA sequence: TGCAGTGCTACCGGGACAGGGGAGCGCGGCTACACCTTC.

The rearrangement joins TRBV11-2 to TRBJ2-5; 8 positions match TRBD2. CDR3 length: 14 residues. With V trimmed by 6 bases and J by 5 bases, 8 bases remained unmatched. The germline V gene encodes CDR1 SGHAT and CDR2 FQNNGV. DNA for the CDR3: TGTGCCAGCAGTTATAACGGGGGGGATGAGACCCAGTACTTC. This translates into CASSYNGGDETQYF. Complete variable domain (other parts from reference TRBV11-2 and TRBJ2-5): EAGVAQSPRYKIIEKRQSVAFWCNPISGHATLYWYQQILGQGPKLLIQFQNNGVVDDSQLPKDRFSAERLKGVDSTLKIQPAKLEDSAVYLCASSYNGGDETQYFGPGTRLLVL.

The chain is built from TRBV6-1 and TRBJ2-1; 9 nucleotides line up with TRBD2. Losses at the gene ends were 7 bases for V and 5 bases for J; bases not matched to a gene: 12. CDR3 length: 16 amino acids. Per the germline V gene, CDR1 is MNHNS and CDR2 is SASEGT. The CDR3 is CASTTTGASGNNEQFF. In DNA, the CDR3 is TGTGCCAGCACCACTACCGGGGCTAGCGGGAACAATGAGCAGTTCTTC.

CDR3 sequence (DNA): TGTGCCAGCAGCTTAAGTCTTCGCGGAGAAGGCACAGATACGCAGTATTTT. The encoded protein is CASSLSLRGEGTDTQYF. The genes are TRBV7-6 and TRBJ2-3; no reliable D call. Trimming shortened V by 2 bases and J by 1 base, and 16 bases separated the two germline ends. Germline V gene sequence: CDR1 SGHVS, CDR2 FNYEAQ. The CDR3 spans 17 residues.

The V gene is TRBV28, the J gene TRBJ2-7; D perhaps matches TRBD1 (6 bases). The CDR3 has 13 amino acids. In germline, CDR1 is MDHEN, CDR2 SYDVKM. Trimming removed 8 bases at V and 6 bases at J, with 17 bases between. The CDR3: CASQPGDLGEQYF. In DNA form, the CDR3 reads TGTGCCAGCCAACCAGGGGATCTCGGCGAGCAGTACTTC.

This clonotype was counted a single time. J is TRBJ2-7 and V is TRBV20-1, with D uncertain. The CDR3 is 13 residues long. V shed 6 bases and J shed 0 bases, with 12 bases lying between them. Germline values: CDR1 DFQATT, CDR2 SNEGSKA (reference sequence). CDR3 in amino acids: CSASTESSYEQYF. CDR3 nucleotides: TGCAGTGCGTCGACGGAGAGCTCCTACGAGCAGTACTTC.

The gene calls are TRBV7-3 and TRBJ2-5; 9 bases fit TRBD2. Looked up from germline, CDR1 is SGHTA and CDR2 is FQGTGA. The CDR3 sequence is 13 residues long. Trimming cost V 5 bases and J 5 bases; bases outside gene matches: 3. This CDR3 is CASSRTSDETQYF. CDR3 in DNA: TGTGCCAGCAGCCGGACTAGCGATGAGACCCAGTACTTC. The whole variable domain, remainder taken from reference TRBV7-3 and TRBJ2-5, is GAGVSQTPSNKVTEKGKYVELRCDPISGHTALYWYRQSLGQGPEFLIYFQGTGAADDSGLPNDRFFAVRPEGSVSTLKIQRTERGDSAVYLCASSRTSDETQYFGPGTRLLVL.

The chain uses TRBV7-3 and TRBJ2-6, with no clear D. CDR3 size: 15 residues. Germline CDR1 reads SGHTA; CDR2 reads FQGTGA. V was pared by 5 bases and J by 3 bases, with 11 bases between. The DNA of the CDR3 is TGTGCCAGCAGCCCTACGTCCGTTGGGGCCAACGTCCTGACTTTC. Its translation: CASSPTSVGANVLTF.

The rearrangement links TRBV12-3 or TRBV12-4 to TRBJ2-3; tentative D call: TRBD2 (5 bases). The CDR3 is 13 amino acids. Deletions cut 6 bases from V and 11 bases from J, with 18 bases between. The CDR3: CASSHPVVEGQYF. DNA for the CDR3: TGTGCCAGCAGCCACCCGGTGGTTGAGGGGCAGTATTTT.

The genes are TRBV20-1 and TRBJ2-5; D is ambiguous. Germline CDR1 is DFQATT and CDR2 is SNEGSKA (reference sequence). The CDR3 has 13 amino acids. V lost 4 bases, J lost 3 bases, and 12 bases lay in between. The CDR3 region is CSATNRPKETQYF. CDR3 bases: TGCAGTGCTACTAACAGACCTAAAGAGACCCAGTACTTC.

CDR3 protein: CAWSRGASGNTIYF. DNA of the CDR3: TGTGCCTGGAGTAGGGGAGCCTCTGGAAACACCATATATTTT. The gene calls are TRBV30 and TRBJ1-3; possible D gene TRBD1, 5 bases. The CDR3 has 14 amino acids. The V and J ends lost 2 bases and 0 bases respectively, with 8 bases between them. Germline V gene lookup returns CDR1 GTSNPN and CDR2 SVGIG (reference sequence). The complete variable domain, with remaining parts taken from reference TRBV30 and TRBJ1-3, reads SQTIHQWPATLVQPVGSPLSLECTVEGTSNPNLYWYRQAAGRGLQLLFYSVGIGQISSEVPQNLSASRPQDRQFILSSKKLLLSDSGFYLCAWSRGASGNTIYFGEGSWLTVV.

V and J are TRBV7-9 and TRBJ1-2; 11 bases fit TRBD1. CDR3 length: 16 amino acids. CDR1 and CDR2 from the germline V gene are SEHNR and FQNEAQ (reference sequence). The J segment lost 0 bases and the V segment lost 5 bases, leaving 5 bases of the junction unmatched. In nucleotides, the CDR3 is TGTGCCAGCAGCGAGGGACAGGGGGAAACTAACTATGGCTACACCTTC. Its protein is CASSEGQGETNYGYTF.

The chain joins TRBV3-1 to TRBJ2-7; D remains ambiguous. CDR1 and CDR2 from the germline V gene are LGHDT and YNNKEL (reference sequence). The V end lost 0 bases, the J end lost 5 bases, and 5 bases lay between the germline ends. The CDR3 spans 12 residues. The CDR3 bases are TGTGCCAGCAGCCAAGATCACGACGAGCAGTACTTC. Residues: CASSQDHDEQYF.